This entry describes one TCR beta chain. The source of the sample is a study of cytomegalovirus exposure and HLA in healthy donors. Researchers ran the PCR with 60 Vbeta and 13 Jbeta primers. Libraries were prepared by immunoSEQ multiplex PCR; TCRdb keeps only in-frame clonotypes and omits some of them. The profile shows 120,000 or so clones, approximately 82% of them singletons. This CDR3 has 15 amino acids. Losses at the gene ends were 2 bases for V and 4 bases for J; bases not matched to a gene: 8. Per germline, CDR1 SGHRS and CDR2 YFSETQ. The source is a man younger than 30 in good health and CMV-seropositive. The sequenced sample was PBMCs. The rearrangement joins TRBV5-1 to TRBJ2-7; the match to TRBD2 covers 8 bases. The CDR3, as DNA: TGCGCCAGCAGCTTAGACGGGGGGGCCGGGTACGAGCAGTACTTC. Translated: CASSLDGGAGYEQYF. Combining the CDR3 with reference TRBV5-1 and TRBJ2-7 gives the whole variable domain KAGVTQTPRYLIKTRGQQVTLSCSPISGHRSVSWYQQTPGQGLQFLFEYFSETQRNKGNFPGRFSGRQFSNSRSEMNVSTLELGDSALYLCASSLDGGAGYEQYFGPGTRLTVT.